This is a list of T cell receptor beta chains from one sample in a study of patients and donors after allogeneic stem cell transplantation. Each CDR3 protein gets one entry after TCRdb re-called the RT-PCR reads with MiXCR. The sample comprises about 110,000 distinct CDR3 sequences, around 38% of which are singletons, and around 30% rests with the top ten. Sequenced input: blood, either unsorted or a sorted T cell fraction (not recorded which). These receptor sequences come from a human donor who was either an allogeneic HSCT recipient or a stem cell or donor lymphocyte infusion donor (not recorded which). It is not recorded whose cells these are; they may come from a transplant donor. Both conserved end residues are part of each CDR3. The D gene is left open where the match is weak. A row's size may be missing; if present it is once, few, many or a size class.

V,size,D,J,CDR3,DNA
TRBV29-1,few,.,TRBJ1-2,CSAGEEGDFF,TGCAGCGCTGGGGAGGAGGGGGATTTTTTC
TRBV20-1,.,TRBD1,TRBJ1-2,CSALRDSGNYGYTF,TGCAGTGCTCTCCGGGACAGTGGAAACTATGGCTACACCTTC
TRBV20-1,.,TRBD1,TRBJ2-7,CSAPHRQGAYEQYF,TGCAGTGCGCCCCATCGACAGGGCGCCTACGAGCAGTACTTC
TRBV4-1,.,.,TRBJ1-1,CASSQLRGRPELNTEAFF,TGCGCCAGCAGCCAGCTCCGGGGACGCCCGGAACTGAACACTGAAGCTTTCTTT
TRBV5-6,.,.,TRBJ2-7,CASSLKGLGDPGYEQYF,TGTGCCAGCAGCTTGAAAGGGCTGGGGGACCCAGGCTACGAGCAGTACTTC
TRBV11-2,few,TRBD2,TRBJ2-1,CASSFIRGRVHEQFF,TGTGCCAGCAGCTTTATCCGCGGGAGGGTACATGAGCAGTTCTTC
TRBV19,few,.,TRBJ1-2,CASSIQGPTNYGYTF,TGTGCCAGTAGTATCCAGGGACCTACCAACTATGGCTACACCTTC
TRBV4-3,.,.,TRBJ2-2,CASSQELAGELFF,TGCGCCAGCAGCCAAGAGCTGGCCGGGGAGCTGTTTTTT
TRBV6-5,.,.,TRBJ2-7,CASSLARAAYEQYF,TGTGCCAGCAGTCTAGCGCGGGCCGCCTACGAGCAGTACTTC
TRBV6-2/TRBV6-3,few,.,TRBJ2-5,CASSYAGQETQYF,TGTGCCAGCAGTTACGCTGGGCAAGAGACCCAGTACTTC
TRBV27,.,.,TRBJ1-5,CASSSGGYSNQPQHF,TGTGCCAGCAGTTCCGGGGGCTATAGCAATCAGCCCCAGCATTTT
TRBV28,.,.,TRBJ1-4,CASSFGGRSEKLFF,TGTGCCAGCAGTTTTGGGGGGCGCAGTGAAAAACTGTTTTTT
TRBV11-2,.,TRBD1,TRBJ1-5,CASSSDRGGNQPQHF,TGTGCCAGCAGTTCGGACAGGGGGGGCAATCAGCCCCAGCATTTT
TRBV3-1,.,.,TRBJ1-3,CASSQDNRDRNTIYF,TGTGCCAGCAGCCAAGACAACCGGGACAGAAACACCATATATTTT
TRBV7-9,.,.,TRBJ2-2,CASSSLRGRTNTGELFF,TGTGCCAGCAGCTCTCTTAGGGGCAGGACCAACACCGGGGAGCTGTTTTTT
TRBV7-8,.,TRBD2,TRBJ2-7,CASSSLVAGGVYEQYF,TGTGCCAGCAGCTCCTTGGTAGCGGGAGGGGTATACGAGCAGTACTTC
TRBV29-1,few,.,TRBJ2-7,CSVWSSSYEQHF,TGCAGCGTATGGAGTTCCTCCTACGAGCAGCACTTC
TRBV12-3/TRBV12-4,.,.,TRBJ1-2,CASSPSDGYTF,TGTGCCAGCAGTCCCTCGGATGGCTACACCTTC
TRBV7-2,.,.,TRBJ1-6,CASSLVGQGRSPLHF,TGTGCCAGCAGCTTAGTGGGGCAGGGAAGGTCACCCCTCCACTTT
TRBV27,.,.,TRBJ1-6,CASSSSTEEINSPLHF,TGTGCCAGCAGTTCCTCGACAGAAGAGATAAATTCACCCCTCCACTTT
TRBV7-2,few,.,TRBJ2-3,CASSMPRGTQYF,TGTGCCAGCAGCATGCCAAGGGGTACGCAGTATTTT
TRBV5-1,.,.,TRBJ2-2,CASSLNANTGELFF,TGCGCCAGCAGCTTAAACGCGAACACCGGGGAGCTGTTTTTT
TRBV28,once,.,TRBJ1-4,CGSSSKSIRLGNEKLFF,TGTGGCAGCAGTTCAAAGAGTATAAGACTGGGGAATGAAAAACTGTTTTTT
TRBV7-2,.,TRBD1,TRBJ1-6,CASSSRRTGNSPLHF,TGTGCCAGCAGTTCTCGAAGGACAGGGAATTCACCCCTCCACTTT
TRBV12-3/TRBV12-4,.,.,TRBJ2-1,CASSLTVGNEQFF,TGTGCCAGCAGTTTAACAGTAGGCAATGAGCAGTTCTTC
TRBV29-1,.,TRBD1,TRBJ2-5,CSLQGATETQYF,TGCAGCTTACAGGGGGCAACAGAGACCCAGTACTTC
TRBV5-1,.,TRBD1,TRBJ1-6,CASREGTGASPLHF,TGCGCCAGCAGAGAAGGGACAGGGGCTTCACCCCTCCACTTT
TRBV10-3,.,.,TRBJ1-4,CAIRGQPNEKLFF,TGTGCCATCAGAGGACAGCCTAATGAAAAACTGTTTTTT
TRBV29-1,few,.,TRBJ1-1,CSVERGLGNTEAFF,TGCAGCGTTGAACGGGGGCTAGGGAACACTGAAGCTTTCTTT
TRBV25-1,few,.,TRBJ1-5,CASSEWQLNQPQHF,TGTGCCAGCAGTGAATGGCAGCTCAATCAGCCCCAGCATTTT
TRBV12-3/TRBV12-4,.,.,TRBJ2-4,CASSFSGAGKNIQYF,TGTGCCAGCAGTTTTTCCGGGGCAGGCAAAAACATTCAGTACTTC
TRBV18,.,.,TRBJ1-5,CASSPGGAQHF,TGTGCCAGCTCACCAGGGGGAGCCCAGCATTTT
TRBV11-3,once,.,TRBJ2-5,CASSLGNQETQYF,TGTGCCAGCAGCTTAGGTAACCAAGAGACCCAGTACTTC
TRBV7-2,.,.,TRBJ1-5,CASSPTGLGKPQHF,TGTGCCAGCAGCCCAACAGGGCTGGGCAAGCCCCAGCATTTT
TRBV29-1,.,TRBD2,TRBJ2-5,CSETALAGVGETQYF,TGCAGCGAAACAGCCCTAGCGGGAGTCGGGGAGACCCAGTACTTC
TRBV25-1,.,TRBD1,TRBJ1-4,CASRPDRAPTGNEKLFF,TGTGCCAGCAGACCCGACAGGGCCCCAACTGGTAATGAAAAACTGTTTTTT
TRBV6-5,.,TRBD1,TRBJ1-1,CASSYSNRGSTEAFF,TGTGCCAGCAGTTACTCTAACAGGGGGAGCACTGAAGCTTTCTTT
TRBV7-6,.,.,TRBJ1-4,CASSFQGQKLFF,TGTGCCAGCAGCTTCCAGGGGCAAAAACTGTTTTTT
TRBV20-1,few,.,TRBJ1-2,CSARDVYSGQDFYGYTF,TGCAGTGCTAGAGATGTTTACTCGGGACAAGATTTCTATGGCTACACCTTC
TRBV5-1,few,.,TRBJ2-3,CASSLEGGAQYF,TGCGCCAGCAGCCTGGAAGGGGGTGCGCAGTATTTT
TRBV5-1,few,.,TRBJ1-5,CASSSVEDSNQPQHF,TGCGCCAGCAGCTCAGTGGAGGACAGCAATCAGCCCCAGCATTTT
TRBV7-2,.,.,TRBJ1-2,CASSVGTRNSYGYTF,TGTGCCAGCAGCGTAGGGACAAGGAACTCCTATGGCTACACCTTC
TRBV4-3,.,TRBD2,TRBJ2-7,CASSQDVTSGTYEQYF,TGCGCCAGCAGCCAAGACGTGACTAGCGGTACCTACGAGCAGTACTTC
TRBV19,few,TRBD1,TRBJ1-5,CASSHRQGMRGHQPQHF,TGTGCCAGTAGTCACCGACAGGGGATGCGGGGGCATCAGCCCCAGCATTTT
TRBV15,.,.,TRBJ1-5,CATSSPEPNQPQHF,TGTGCCACCAGCAGTCCGGAGCCAAATCAGCCCCAGCATTTT
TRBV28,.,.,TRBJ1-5,CASSVNQPQHF,TGTGCCAGCAGTGTTAATCAGCCCCAGCATTTT
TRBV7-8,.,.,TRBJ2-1,CASSIIGPDFSYNEQFF,TGTGCCAGCAGTATTATTGGTCCGGACTTCTCCTACAATGAGCAGTTCTTC
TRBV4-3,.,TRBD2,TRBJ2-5,CASSQRGLAGGETQYF,TGCGCCAGCAGCCAACGAGGGCTAGCGGGAGGAGAGACCCAGTACTTC